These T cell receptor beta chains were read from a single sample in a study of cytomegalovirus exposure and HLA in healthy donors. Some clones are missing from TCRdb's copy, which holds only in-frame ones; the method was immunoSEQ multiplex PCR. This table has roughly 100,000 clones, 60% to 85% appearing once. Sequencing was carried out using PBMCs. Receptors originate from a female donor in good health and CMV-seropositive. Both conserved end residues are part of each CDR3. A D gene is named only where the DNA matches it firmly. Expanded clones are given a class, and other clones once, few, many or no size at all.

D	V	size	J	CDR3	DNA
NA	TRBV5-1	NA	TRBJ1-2	CASSSGAIGYTF	TGCGCCAGCAGCTCCGGAGCTATCGGCTACACCTTC
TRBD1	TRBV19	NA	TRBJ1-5	CASSIQGQGSNQPQHF	TGTGCCAGTAGTATCCAGGGACAGGGAAGCAATCAGCCCCAGCATTTT
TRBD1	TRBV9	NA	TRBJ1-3	CASSVGGRGNSGNTIYF	TGTGCCAGCAGCGTAGGGGGCAGGGGGAACTCTGGAAACACCATATATTTT
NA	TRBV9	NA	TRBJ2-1	CASSPHSGSTRLNEQFF	TGTGCCAGCAGCCCCCATTCGGGGAGCACAAGACTCAATGAGCAGTTCTTC
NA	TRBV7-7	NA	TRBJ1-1	CASSFTQNTEAFF	TGTGCTAGCAGTTTTACACAGAACACTGAAGCTTTCTTT
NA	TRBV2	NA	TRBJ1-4	CASIPLARASEKLFF	TGTGCCAGCATTCCCCTCGCCAGGGCGAGTGAAAAACTGTTTTTT
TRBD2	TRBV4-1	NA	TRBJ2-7	CASSQASGGTYEQYF	TGCGCCAGCAGCCAAGCTAGCGGGGGGACCTACGAGCAGTACTTC
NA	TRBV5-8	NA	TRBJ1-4	CASSLLGGAATNEKLFF	TGTGCCAGCAGCTTACTGGGAGGGGCTGCAACTAATGAAAAACTGTTTTTT
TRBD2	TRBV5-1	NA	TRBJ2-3	CASSSAGATDTQYF	TGCGCCAGCAGCTCGGCGGGAGCCACAGATACGCAGTATTTT
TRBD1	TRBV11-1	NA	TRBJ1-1	CASSLGTGGFTEAFF	TGTGCCAGCAGCTTAGGGACAGGGGGTTTTACTGAAGCTTTCTTT
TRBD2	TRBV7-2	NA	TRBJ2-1	CASSPRRGRETYNEQFF	TGTGCCAGCAGCCCCCGACGAGGGCGGGAGACCTACAATGAGCAGTTCTTC
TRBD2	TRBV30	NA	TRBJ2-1	CAWSTGTSGGGNEQFF	TGTGCCTGGAGTACGGGGACTAGCGGGGGAGGCAATGAGCAGTTCTTC
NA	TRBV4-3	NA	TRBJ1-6	CASSQDPGYRPLHF	TGCGCCAGCAGCCAAGATCCTGGTTACAGACCCCTCCACTTT
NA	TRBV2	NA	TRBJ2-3	CASSDNGGLITDTQYF	TGTGCCAGCAGTGATAACGGCGGACTCATCACAGATACGCAGTATTTT
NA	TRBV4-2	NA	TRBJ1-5	CASSQATGFGNQPQHF	TGTGCCAGCAGCCAGGCTACAGGGTTTGGGAATCAGCCCCAGCATTTT
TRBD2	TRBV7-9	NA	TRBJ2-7	CASSAGGDSYEQYF	TGTGCCAGCAGTGCCGGGGGGGACTCCTACGAGCAGTACTTC
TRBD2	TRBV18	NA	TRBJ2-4	CASSPPDGLAKNTQYF	TGTGCCAGCTCACCTCCGGACGGACTAGCCAAAAACACTCAGTACTTC
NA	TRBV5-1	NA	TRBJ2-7	CASSSTDYEQYF	TGCGCCAGCAGCTCGACAGACTACGAGCAGTACTTC
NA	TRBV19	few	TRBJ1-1	CASRLGGGRTEAFF	TGTGCCAGTAGGCTGGGCGGGGGAAGGACTGAAGCTTTCTTT
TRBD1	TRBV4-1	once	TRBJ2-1	CASSQEWGQGHNEQFF	TGCGCCAGCAGCCAAGAGTGGGGACAGGGGCACAATGAGCAGTTCTTC
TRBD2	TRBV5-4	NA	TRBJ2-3	CASSSTDSVAGEVTDTQYF	TGTGCCAGCAGCTCGACGGACTCTGTAGCGGGAGAAGTTACAGATACGCAGTATTTT
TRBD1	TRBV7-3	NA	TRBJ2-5	CASSQGDRGLKTQYF	TGTGCCAGCAGCCAAGGGGACAGGGGGCTTAAGACCCAGTACTTC
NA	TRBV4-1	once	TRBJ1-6	CASSQDGGAGDNSPLHF	TGCGCCAGCAGCCAAGACGGAGGGGCAGGCGATAATTCACCCCTCCACTTT
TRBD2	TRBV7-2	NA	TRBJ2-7	CASSLAAGGTYEQYF	TGTGCCAGCAGCTTAGCGGCGGGAGGAACCTACGAGCAGTACTTC
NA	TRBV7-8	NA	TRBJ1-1	CASSLDTAEAFF	TGTGCCAGCAGCTTAGATACGGCTGAAGCTTTCTTT
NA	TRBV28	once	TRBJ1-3	CASGWSSGNTIYF	TGTGCCAGCGGCTGGAGCTCTGGAAACACCATATATTTT
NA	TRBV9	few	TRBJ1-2	CASSVYRDGYTF	TGTGCCAGCAGCGTCTACAGGGACGGCTACACCTTC
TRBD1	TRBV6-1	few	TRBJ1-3	CASRTGASGNTIYF	TGTGCCAGCAGGACAGGGGCCTCTGGAAACACCATATATTTT
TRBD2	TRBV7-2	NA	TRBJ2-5	CASSKWASGEETQYF	TGTGCCAGCAGCAAGTGGGCTAGCGGTGAAGAGACCCAGTACTTC
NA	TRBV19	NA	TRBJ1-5	CASRQTGTNQPQHF	TGTGCCAGTAGACAGACAGGTACCAATCAGCCCCAGCATTTT
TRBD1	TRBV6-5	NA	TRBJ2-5	CASRTGTEGTQYF	TGTGCCAGCAGGACGGGGACAGAGGGGACCCAGTACTTC
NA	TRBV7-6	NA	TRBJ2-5	CASSPIERRGIETQYF	TGTGCCAGCAGCCCCATAGAAAGGCGAGGGATAGAGACCCAGTACTTC
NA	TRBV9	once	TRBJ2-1	CASSVGGRRGGWDEQFF	TGTGCCAGCAGCGTGGGGGGCCGGAGGGGAGGGTGGGATGAGCAGTTCTTC
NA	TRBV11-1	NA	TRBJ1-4	CASRRTAGEKLFF	TGTGCCAGCAGGCGGACAGCGGGAGAAAAACTGTTTTTT
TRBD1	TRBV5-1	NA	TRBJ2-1	CASSSSLTGRVYNEQFF	TGCGCCAGCAGCTCCTCATTGACAGGGAGAGTCTACAATGAGCAGTTCTTC
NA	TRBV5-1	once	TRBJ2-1	CASSLGHPTNEQFF	TGCGCCAGCAGCTTGGGACACCCTACCAATGAGCAGTTCTTC
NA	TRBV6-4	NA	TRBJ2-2	CASSDSKLAGAGELFF	TGTGCCAGCAGTGACTCGAAACTAGCTGGCGCCGGGGAGCTGTTTTTT
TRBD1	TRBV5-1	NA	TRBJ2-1	CASSPTTGGGYNEQFF	TGCGCCAGCAGCCCGACGACAGGGGGAGGCTACAATGAGCAGTTCTTC
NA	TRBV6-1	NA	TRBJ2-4	CASSGDIAIQYF	TGTGCCAGCAGTGGGGACATTGCCATTCAGTACTTC
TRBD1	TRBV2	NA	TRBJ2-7	CASSSQGVTGEQYF	TGTGCCAGCAGTTCACAGGGGGTTACGGGGGAGCAGTACTTC
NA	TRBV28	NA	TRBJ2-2	CASSLLGAGTGELFF	TGTGCCAGCAGTTTATTGGGCGCAGGGACCGGGGAGCTGTTTTTT